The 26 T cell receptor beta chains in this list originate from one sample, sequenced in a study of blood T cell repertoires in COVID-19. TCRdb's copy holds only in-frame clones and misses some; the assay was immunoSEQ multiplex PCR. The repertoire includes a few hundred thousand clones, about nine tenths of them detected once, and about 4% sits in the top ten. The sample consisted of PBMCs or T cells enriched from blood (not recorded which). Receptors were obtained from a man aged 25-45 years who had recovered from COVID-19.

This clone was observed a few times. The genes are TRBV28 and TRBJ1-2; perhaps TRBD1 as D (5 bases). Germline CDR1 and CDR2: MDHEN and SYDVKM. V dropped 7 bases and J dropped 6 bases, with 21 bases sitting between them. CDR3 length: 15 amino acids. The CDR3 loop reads CASTSGPREGHGYTF. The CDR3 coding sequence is TGTGCCAGCACCTCCGGGCCCAGGGAAGGGCATGGCTACACCTTC.

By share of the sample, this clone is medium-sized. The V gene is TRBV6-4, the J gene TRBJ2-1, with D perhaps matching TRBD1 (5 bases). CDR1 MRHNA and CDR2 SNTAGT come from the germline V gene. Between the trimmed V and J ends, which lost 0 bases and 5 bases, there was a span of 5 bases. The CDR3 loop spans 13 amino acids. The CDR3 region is CASSDSDNNEQFF. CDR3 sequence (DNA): TGTGCCAGCAGTGACTCGGACAACAATGAGCAGTTCTTC.

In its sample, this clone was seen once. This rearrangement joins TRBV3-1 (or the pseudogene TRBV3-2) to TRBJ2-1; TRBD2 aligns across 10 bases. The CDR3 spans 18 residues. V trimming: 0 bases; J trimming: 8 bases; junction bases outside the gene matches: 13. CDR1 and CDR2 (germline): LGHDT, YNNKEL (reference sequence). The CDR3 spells CASSQDLVLAGVIDEQFF. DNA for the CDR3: TGTGCCAGCAGCCAAGATTTAGTCCTAGCGGGAGTGATTGATGAGCAGTTCTTC.

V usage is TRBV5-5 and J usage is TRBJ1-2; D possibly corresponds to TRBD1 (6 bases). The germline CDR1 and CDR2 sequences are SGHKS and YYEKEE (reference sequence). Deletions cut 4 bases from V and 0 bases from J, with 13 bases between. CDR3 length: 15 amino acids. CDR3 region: CASSTQQGPNYGYTF. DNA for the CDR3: TGTGCCAGCAGCACCCAACAGGGACCTAACTATGGCTACACCTTC.

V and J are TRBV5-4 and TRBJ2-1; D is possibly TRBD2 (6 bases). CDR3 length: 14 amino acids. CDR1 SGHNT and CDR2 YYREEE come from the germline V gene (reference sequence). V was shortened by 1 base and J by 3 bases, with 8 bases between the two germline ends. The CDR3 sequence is CASSLLAHYNEQFF. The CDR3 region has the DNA TGTGCCAGCAGCTTGCTAGCGCACTACAATGAGCAGTTCTTC.

The CDR3 reads CSAEGARMEAFF. As DNA, the CDR3 is TGCAGCGCAGAGGGGGCCCGGATGGAAGCTTTCTTT. The chain links TRBV29-1 to TRBJ1-1, with 7 bases fitting TRBD1. The CDR3 covers 12 residues. Germline V gene sequence: CDR1 SQVTM, CDR2 ANQGSEA. Trimming removed 7 bases from V and 8 bases from J; junction bases left unmatched: 10.

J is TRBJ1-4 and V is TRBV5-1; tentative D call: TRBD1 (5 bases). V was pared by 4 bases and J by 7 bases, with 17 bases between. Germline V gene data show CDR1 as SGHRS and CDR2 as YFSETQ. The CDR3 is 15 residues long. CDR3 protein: CASSPMLGVSEKLFF. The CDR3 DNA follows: TGCGCCAGCAGCCCCATGTTAGGGGTCAGTGAAAAACTGTTTTTT.

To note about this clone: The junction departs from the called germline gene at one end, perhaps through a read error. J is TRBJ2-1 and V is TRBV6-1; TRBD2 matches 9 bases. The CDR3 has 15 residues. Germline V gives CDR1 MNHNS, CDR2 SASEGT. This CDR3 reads CASSQAGGSYNEQFF. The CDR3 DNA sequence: TGTGCCAGCAGTCAAGCGGGAGGCTCCTACAATGAGCAGTTCTTC.

DNA for the CDR3: TGTGCCACCAGTGACCCAACAGGCGGCAGGCCCTACGAGCAGTACTTC. This translates into CATSDPTGGRPYEQYF. The chain has TRBV24-1 and TRBJ2-7; possible D gene TRBD1, 5 bases. This CDR3 is built from 16 residues. Germline-derived CDR1 and CDR2 are KGHDR and SFDVKD. V was pared by 4 bases and J by 2 bases, with 17 bases between.

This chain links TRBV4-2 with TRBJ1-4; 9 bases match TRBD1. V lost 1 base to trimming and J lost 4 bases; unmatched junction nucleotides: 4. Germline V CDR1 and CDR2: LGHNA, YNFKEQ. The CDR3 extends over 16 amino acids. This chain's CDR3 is CASSQGPGQGNEKLFF. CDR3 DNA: TGTGCCAGCAGCCAAGGGCCGGGACAGGGTAATGAAAAACTGTTTTTT.

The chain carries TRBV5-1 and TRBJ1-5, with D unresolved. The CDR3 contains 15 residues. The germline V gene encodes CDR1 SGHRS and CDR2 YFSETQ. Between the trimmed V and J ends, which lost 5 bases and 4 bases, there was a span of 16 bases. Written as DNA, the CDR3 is TGCGCCAGCAGTCGGGGTACAAACCCTAATCAGCCCCAGCATTTT. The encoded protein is CASSRGTNPNQPQHF.

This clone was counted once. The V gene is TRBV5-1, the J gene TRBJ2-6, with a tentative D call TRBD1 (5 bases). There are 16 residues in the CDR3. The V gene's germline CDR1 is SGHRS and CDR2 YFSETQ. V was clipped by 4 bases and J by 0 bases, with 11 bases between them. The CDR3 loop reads CASSMGPRSGANVLTF. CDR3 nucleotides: TGCGCCAGCAGCATGGGGCCCCGCTCTGGGGCCAACGTCCTGACTTTC.

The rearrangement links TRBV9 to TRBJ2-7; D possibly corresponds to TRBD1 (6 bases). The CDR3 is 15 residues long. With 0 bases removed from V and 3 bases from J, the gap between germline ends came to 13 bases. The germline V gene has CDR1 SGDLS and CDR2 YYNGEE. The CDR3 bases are TGTGCCAGCAGCGTAGGGGCCACAGGGAACTACGAGCAGTACTTC. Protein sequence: CASSVGATGNYEQYF.

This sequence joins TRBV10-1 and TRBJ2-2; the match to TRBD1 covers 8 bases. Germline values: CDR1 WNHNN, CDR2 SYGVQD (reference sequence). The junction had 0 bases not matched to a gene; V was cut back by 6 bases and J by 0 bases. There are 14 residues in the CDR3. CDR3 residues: CASRQGANTGELFF. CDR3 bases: TGCGCCAGCAGACAGGGGGCGAACACCGGGGAGCTGTTTTTT.

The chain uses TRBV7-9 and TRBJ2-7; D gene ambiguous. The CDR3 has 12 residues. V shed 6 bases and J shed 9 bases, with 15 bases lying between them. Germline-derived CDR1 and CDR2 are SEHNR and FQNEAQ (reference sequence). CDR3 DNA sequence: TGTGCCAGCAGTGGGCTTGCGATGGGGCAGTACTTC. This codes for CASSGLAMGQYF. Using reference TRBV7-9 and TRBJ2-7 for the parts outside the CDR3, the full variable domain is DTGVSQNPRHKITKRGQNVTFRCDPISEHNRLYWYRQTLGQGPEFLTYFQNEAQLEKSRLLSDRFSAERPKGSFSTLEIQRTEQGDSAMYLCASSGLAMGQYFGPGTRLTVT.

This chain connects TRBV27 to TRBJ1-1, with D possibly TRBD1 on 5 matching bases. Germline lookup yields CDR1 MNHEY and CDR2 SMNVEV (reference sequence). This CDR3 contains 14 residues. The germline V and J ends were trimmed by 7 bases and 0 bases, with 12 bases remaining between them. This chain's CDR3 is CASTTGLMNTEAFF. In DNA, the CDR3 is TGTGCCAGCACCACGGGACTCATGAACACTGAAGCTTTCTTT.

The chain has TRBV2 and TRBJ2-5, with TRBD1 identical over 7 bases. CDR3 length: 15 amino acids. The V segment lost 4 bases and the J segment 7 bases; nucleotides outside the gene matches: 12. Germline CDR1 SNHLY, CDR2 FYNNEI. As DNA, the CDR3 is TGTGCCAGCAGTGGGACAGGCAAGGAAGGGTGGACCCAGTACTTC. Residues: CASSGTGKEGWTQYF.

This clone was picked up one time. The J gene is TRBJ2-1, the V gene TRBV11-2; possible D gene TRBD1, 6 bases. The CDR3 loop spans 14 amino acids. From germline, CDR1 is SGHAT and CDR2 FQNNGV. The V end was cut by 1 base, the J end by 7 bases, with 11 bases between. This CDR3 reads CASSLVWDINEQFF. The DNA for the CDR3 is TGTGCCAGCAGCTTAGTCTGGGACATTAATGAGCAGTTCTTC.

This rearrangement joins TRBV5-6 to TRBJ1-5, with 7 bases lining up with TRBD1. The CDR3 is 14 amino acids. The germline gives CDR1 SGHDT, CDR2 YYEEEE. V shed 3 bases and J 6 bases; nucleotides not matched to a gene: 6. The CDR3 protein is CASSYRGAAQPQHF. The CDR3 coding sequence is TGTGCCAGCAGCTACAGGGGAGCCGCTCAGCCCCAGCATTTT.

The CDR3 bases are TGTGCCAGCAGCAAAGCCCGGGACAGCGCTAACTATGGCTACACCTTC. As protein: CASSKARDSANYGYTF. The V and J genes are TRBV21-1 and TRBJ1-2; TRBD1 was called by the table and not checked on the DNA. TRBV21-1 is recorded as a pseudogene. The CDR3 contains 16 residues.

The CDR3 nucleotides are TGTGCCAGCAGCTTAGAAACCCCTCGCGGAGCCCCCTTGTATACGCAGTATTTT. Amino acid sequence: CASSLETPRGAPLYTQYF. The rearrangement links TRBV11-2 to TRBJ2-3; D unresolved. Germline V gives CDR1 SGHAT, CDR2 FQNNGV. Trimming shortened V by 0 bases and J by 7 bases, and 23 bases separated the two germline ends. This CDR3 spans 18 amino acids.

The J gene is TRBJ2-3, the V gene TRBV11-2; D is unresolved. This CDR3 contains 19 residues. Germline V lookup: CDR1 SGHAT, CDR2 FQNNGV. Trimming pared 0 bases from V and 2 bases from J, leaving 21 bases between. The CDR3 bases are TGTGCCAGCAGCTTAGATACCCCGCTGGTTATGAAAGCCACAGATACGCAGTATTTT. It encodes CASSLDTPLVMKATDTQYF.

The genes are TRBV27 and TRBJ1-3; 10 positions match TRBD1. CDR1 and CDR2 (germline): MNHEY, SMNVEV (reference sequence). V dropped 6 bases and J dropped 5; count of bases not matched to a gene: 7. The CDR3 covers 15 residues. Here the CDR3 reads CASRATGGFRNTIYF. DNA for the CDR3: TGTGCCAGCAGAGCGACAGGGGGCTTTAGAAACACCATATATTTT.

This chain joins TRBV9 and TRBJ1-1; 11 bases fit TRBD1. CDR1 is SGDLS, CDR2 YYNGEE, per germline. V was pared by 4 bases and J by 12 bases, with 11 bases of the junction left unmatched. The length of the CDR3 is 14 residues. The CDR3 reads CASSPPGQGVQPFF. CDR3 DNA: TGTGCCAGCAGCCCCCCGGGACAGGGGGTGCAGCCTTTCTTT.

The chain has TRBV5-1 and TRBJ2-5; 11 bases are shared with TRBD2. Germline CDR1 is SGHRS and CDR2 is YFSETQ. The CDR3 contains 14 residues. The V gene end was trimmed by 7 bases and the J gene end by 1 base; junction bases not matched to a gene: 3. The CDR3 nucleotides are TGCGCCAGCGTAGCGGGAGGGCCCCAAGAGACCCAGTACTTC. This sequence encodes CASVAGGPQETQYF.

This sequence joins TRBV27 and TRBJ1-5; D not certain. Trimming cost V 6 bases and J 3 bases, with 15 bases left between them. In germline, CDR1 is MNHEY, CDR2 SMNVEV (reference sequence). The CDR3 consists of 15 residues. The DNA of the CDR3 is TGTGCCAGCAGACCCTTCGGAGTTTCCAATCAGCCCCAGCATTTT. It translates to CASRPFGVSNQPQHF.